This T cell receptor (beta chain) was retrieved from a study of T cell responses to AZD1222 COVID-19 vaccine. Study-level findings and limits: Variant regions that are unmutated are reportedly the target of nearly half of spike-specific TCRs. After the peak T cell response, and only then, were repertoires sampled.

Turning to this clone: Its antigen is unidentified.

Sequencing was performed with immunoSEQ multiplex PCR; in TCRdb, only in-frame clones are kept and a portion is missing. The table records more than 80,000 clones, roughly 90% of them present only once. This CDR3 has 13 residues. Germline V gene sequence: CDR1 MDHEN, CDR2 SYDVKM. The V end was cut by 3 bases, the J end by 7 bases, with 12 bases between. The rearrangement joins TRBV28 to TRBJ1-2, with a tentative D call TRBD1 (5 bases). The TCR sequence derives from an adult in good health. The input for sequencing was peripheral blood, taken on day 0 of AZD1222 vaccination. In DNA, the CDR3 is TGTGCCAGCAGTTTGTCTGCCGGGGGTGGCTACACCTTC. This gives the protein CASSLSAGGGYTF.